The next 20 T cell receptor beta chains were all read from a single sample in a study of regulatory T cells in long-lasting Graves disease. Regarding time point: persistent/refractory GD, antithyroid drugs over 5 years with positive TRAb. Construction of the TCR library relied on RNA isolated from PBMCs. Arm-PCR with iRepertoire HTBI primers amplified the CDR3 regions for these TCR beta libraries. In TCRdb, the multiplex PCR reads were re-called with MiXCR into one record per CDR3 protein. The sample has 600,000 to 850,000 distinct CDR3 sequences, around 30% seen once; the top ten hold about 40%. Sequencing was performed on peripheral blood mononuclear cells (PBMCs), taken when the disease was refractory, from a patient treated with antithyroid drugs. Every receptor here comes from a female donor with Graves disease.

On this clonotype: An end of the junction differs from the germline gene, which may be a read error. The V call is TRBV28, the J call TRBJ1-2; 7 bases line up with TRBD1. The CDR3 is 15 residues long. Germline V gene data show CDR1 as MDHEN and CDR2 as SYDVKM. The CDR3, as DNA: TGTGCCAGCAGGAACCGGGGACAGCACATCTATGGCTACGCCTTC. Translated: CASRNRGQHIYGYAF.

In regard to this clonotype: At one end, the junction sequence differs from germline, possibly due to a read error. This rearrangement joins TRBV11-2 to TRBJ2-5, with D uncertain. The CDR3 extends over 12 amino acids. The germline CDR1 and CDR2 sequences are SGHAT and FQNNGV. CDR3 DNA: TGTGTCAGCAGCTTAGTTCAAGAGACCCAGTACTTC. This codes for CVSSLVQETQYF.

J is TRBJ1-5 and V is TRBV20-1; D might be TRBD1 (5 bases). V lost 6 bases to trimming and J lost 10 bases, with 22 bases between them. This CDR3 contains 14 residues. Germline loops: CDR1 DFQATT, CDR2 SNEGSKA (reference sequence). Written as DNA, the CDR3 is TGCAGTGCCGTTCTCGGGACCGAGTTTCTTCCCCAGCATTTT. It translates to CSAVLGTEFLPQHF.

The J gene is TRBJ1-2, the V gene TRBV6-1; maybe TRBD1 (6 bases). The CDR3 has 13 residues. CDR1 is MNHNS and CDR2 is SASEGT in the germline V gene. The germline V and J ends were trimmed by 7 bases and 4 bases, with 13 bases remaining between them. CDR3 in amino acids: CASKQGPVYGYTF. The CDR3 DNA follows: TGTGCCAGCAAACAGGGCCCTGTCTATGGCTACACCTTC.

The CDR3 nucleotides read TGTGCCACCAGTGGGGGCAGGTCGCCCCAGCATTTT. This encodes CATSGGRSPQHF. This chain joins TRBV24-1 and TRBJ1-5, with a tentative D call TRBD1 (5 bases). Germline CDR1 KGHDR, CDR2 SFDVKD. Trimming stripped 5 bases from V and 9 bases from J, with 10 bases between. CDR3 length: 12 amino acids.

The chain employs TRBV30 and TRBJ2-7, with TRBD2 identical over 13 bases. V was clipped by 3 bases and J by 2 bases; unmatched bases: 4. CDR3 length: 15 amino acids. The germline gives CDR1 GTSNPN, CDR2 SVGIG (reference sequence). CDR3: CAWSRGTSGTYEQYF. CDR3 coding DNA: TGTGCCTGGAGCCGAGGGACTAGCGGGACCTACGAGCAGTACTTC.

This clonotype was seen at least ten times. A read error may produce the germline difference seen at one junction end. The chain carries TRBV2 and TRBJ2-7; 7 bases fit TRBD1. CDR1 and CDR2 (germline): SNHLY, FYNNEI. The CDR3 runs to 16 residues. As DNA, the CDR3 is TGTGCCAGCAGTGAAAGGTTGGGGACAGCTGTCTACGAGCAATACTTC. Its protein is CASSERLGTAVYEQYF.

This chain joins TRBV2 and TRBJ1-2, with D hard to call. Trimming took 6 bases from V and 8 from J, leaving 16 bases between them. Germline V gives CDR1 SNHLY, CDR2 FYNNEI. CDR3 length: 13 amino acids. The CDR3 nucleotides are TGTGCCAGCAGCTTCCAGGTCTCCCGCGGCTACACCTTC. Residues: CASSFQVSRGYTF. Based on the CDR3 plus reference TRBV2 and TRBJ1-2, the full variable domain is EPEVTQTPSHQVTQMGQEVILRCVPISNHLYFYWYRQILGQKVEFLVSFYNNEISEKSEIFDDQFSVERPDGSNFTLKIRSTKLEDSAMYFCASSFQVSRGYTFGSGTRLTVV.

The chain links TRBV28 to TRBJ1-2, with D possibly TRBD1 on 6 matching bases. The length of the CDR3 is 14 residues. Germline values: CDR1 MDHEN, CDR2 SYDVKM. Trimming cost V 5 bases and J 2 bases, with 12 bases left between them. The CDR3 region is CASSDSTGNYGYTF. The CDR3 coding sequence is TGTGCCAGCAGTGATTCAACAGGGAACTATGGCTACACCTTC.

The chain links TRBV5-4 to TRBJ1-2, with TRBD1 as a possible D gene (5 bases). The CDR3 totals 14 residues. The germline V and J ends were trimmed by 0 bases and 8 bases, with 14 bases remaining between them. Germline V gives CDR1 SGHNT, CDR2 YYREEE (reference sequence). For the CDR3, the DNA is TGTGCCAGCAGCTTGGAGGGGCCGACGCCAGGCTACACCTTC. Translating gives CASSLEGPTPGYTF.

This clonotype was recorded a few times. The chain is built from TRBV3-1 and TRBJ1-2; 9 bases align to TRBD1. In germline, CDR1 is LGHDT, CDR2 YNNKEL (reference sequence). With 8 bases clipped from V and 2 bases from J, the junction kept 3 bases outside the gene matches. The CDR3 consists of 13 residues. CDR3 region: CASFGQGNYGYTF. Written as DNA, the CDR3 is TGTGCCAGCTTCGGACAGGGGAACTATGGCTACACCTTC.

In this sample, this clonotype turned up a few times. The chain recombines TRBV30 with TRBJ1-1; D not resolved. This CDR3 comprises 11 residues. V was shortened by 4 bases and J by 10 bases, with 13 bases between the two germline ends. The V gene's germline CDR1 is GTSNPN and CDR2 SVGIG (reference sequence). The CDR3 spells CAWTVRDVAFF. DNA of the CDR3: TGTGCCTGGACCGTACGGGATGTAGCTTTCTTT.

This sequence joins TRBV10-3 and TRBJ1-4, with D perhaps matching TRBD1 (5 bases). The germline V gene has CDR1 ENHRY and CDR2 SYGVKD. Trimming took 6 bases from V and 5 from J, leaving 10 bases between them. The CDR3 is 13 amino acids. The chain's CDR3 is CAISREHNEKLFF. CDR3 DNA sequence: TGTGCCATCAGCAGGGAACACAATGAAAAACTGTTTTTT.

This chain links TRBV20-1 with TRBJ2-4; TRBD2 agrees at 11 bases. J gave up 7 bases and V 2 bases, and 16 bases lay outside the gene matches. The CDR3 has 18 amino acids. Germline V gene sequence: CDR1 DFQATT, CDR2 SNEGSKA (reference sequence). CDR3 loop: CSARIPSGRSLRGNIQYF. CDR3 sequence (DNA): TGCAGTGCTAGAATTCCTAGCGGGAGGAGTCTCCGGGGGAACATTCAGTACTTC.

This clonotype was counted ten times or more. The chain joins TRBV12-3 or TRBV12-4 to TRBJ1-1; D call uncertain. V lost 5 bases and J lost 1, with 8 bases in between. The CDR3 length is 13 residues. CDR3 in DNA: TGTGCCAGCAGTCCCTACAAGAACACTGAAGCTTTCTTT. Its translation: CASSPYKNTEAFF.

This clonotype has more than one count but fewer than ten. The CDR3 here is CASTTSGAGELFF. The CDR3 nucleotides are TGTGCCAGCACTACTAGCGGGGCCGGGGAGCTGTTTTTT. The V and J genes are TRBV6-1 and TRBJ2-2, with 10 bases aligning to TRBD2. Germline values: CDR1 MNHNS, CDR2 SASEGT. V was pared by 7 bases and J by 6 bases, with 2 bases of the junction left unmatched. This CDR3 comprises 13 residues.

A single count supports this clonotype. The chain joins TRBV3-1 to TRBJ2-5; 11 nucleotides align to TRBD2. The J call is in doubt because the DNA end fits TRBJ2-7 better. The CDR3 length is 15 residues. Germline CDR1 LGHDT, CDR2 YNNKEL (reference sequence). The CDR3 sequence: CASSQAASGRIEQYF. CDR3 coding DNA: TGTGCCAGCAGCCAAGCAGCTAGCGGGAGGATCGAGCAGTACTTC.

This chain connects TRBV6-2 or TRBV6-3 to TRBJ2-7; 12 bases are shared with TRBD2. Trimming removed 2 bases from V and 5 bases from J; junction bases left unmatched: 16. Germline V CDR1 and CDR2: MNHEY, SVGEGT. The CDR3 has 19 residues. This CDR3 is CASSYATPVTSGRKNEQYF. For the CDR3, the DNA is TGTGCCAGCAGTTACGCGACCCCCGTTACTAGCGGGAGGAAAAACGAGCAGTACTTC.

The rearrangement joins TRBV19 to TRBJ2-7, with TRBD2 matching 12 bases. The germline gives CDR1 LNHDA, CDR2 SQIVND (reference sequence). With V trimmed by 8 bases and J by 4 bases, 6 bases remained unmatched. The CDR3 contains 14 residues. CDR3 region: CASAPGTSGYEQYF. The DNA of the CDR3 is TGTGCCAGTGCGCCGGGGACTAGCGGGTACGAGCAGTACTTC. Full variable domain (remainder filled in from reference TRBV19 and TRBJ2-7): DGGITQSPKYLFRKEGQNVTLSCEQNLNHDAMYWYRQDPGQGLRLIYYSQIVNDFQKGDIAEGYSVSREKKESFPLTVTSAQKNPTAFYLCASAPGTSGYEQYFGPGTRLTVT.

This clonotype was seen more than once but under ten times. The chain has TRBV12-3 or TRBV12-4 and TRBJ1-4; unclear D gene. The CDR3 consists of 15 residues. Trimming took 5 bases from V and 3 from J, leaving 13 bases between them. The DNA of the CDR3 is TGTGCCAGCAGTCCCGAAATTTGGGCTAATGAAAAACTGTTTTTT. It is translated as CASSPEIWANEKLFF.